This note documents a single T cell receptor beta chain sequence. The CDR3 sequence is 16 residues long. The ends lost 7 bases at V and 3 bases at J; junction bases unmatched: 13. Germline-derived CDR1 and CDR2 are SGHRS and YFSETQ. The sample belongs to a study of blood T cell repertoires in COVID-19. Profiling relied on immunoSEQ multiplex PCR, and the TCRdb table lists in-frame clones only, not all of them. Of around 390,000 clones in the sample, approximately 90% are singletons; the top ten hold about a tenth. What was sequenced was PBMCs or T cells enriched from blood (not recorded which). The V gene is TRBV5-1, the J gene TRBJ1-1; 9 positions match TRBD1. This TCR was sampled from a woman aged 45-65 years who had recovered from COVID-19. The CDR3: CASGQGLWEKDTEAFF. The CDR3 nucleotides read TGCGCCAGCGGACAGGGGCTCTGGGAGAAGGACACTGAAGCTTTCTTT. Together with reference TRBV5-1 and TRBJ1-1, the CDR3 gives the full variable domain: KAGVTQTPRYLIKTRGQQVTLSCSPISGHRSVSWYQQTPGQGLQFLFEYFSETQRNKGNFPGRFSGRQFSNSRSEMNVSTLELGDSALYLCASGQGLWEKDTEAFFGQGTRLTVV.